The 30 T cell receptor beta chains given below trace back to one sample, sequenced in a study of T-cell reconstitution after alpha-beta-depleted transplantation in children. Preparation of the TCRbeta library was carried out with unique molecular identifiers. TCRdb re-analysed the PCR reads in MiXCR, keeping a single row per CDR3 protein. The table shows 150,000 to 200,000 distinct CDR3 sequences, with around 6.8% occurring only once. The sample consisted of PBMCs from the stem cell graft donor, taken from the stem cell graft. These receptors were taken from a human donor who donated a stem cell graft to a child with Wiskott-Aldrich syndrome.

The sample holds many counts of this clonotype. Here the CDR3 DNA reads TGTGCCAGCAGTTTAGTTGTGCCGGGTGAAGCTTTCTTT. It specifies CASSLVVPGEAFF. V and J are TRBV12-3 or TRBV12-4 and TRBJ1-1; D is uncertain. The CDR3 consists of 13 residues. Trimming removed 1 base from V and 7 bases from J, with 10 bases in between.

About this clonotype: A single base separates this from a much larger clone, so it may be a read error. The CDR3 DNA follows: TGTGCCAGCTGTTTAGGGCTAGCGGGAGGTGAAGGCTCCTACAATGAGCAGTTCTTC. Its protein product is CASCLGLAGGEGSYNEQFF. The chain recombines TRBV12-3 or TRBV12-4 with TRBJ2-1; the match to TRBD2 covers 11 bases. This CDR3 is 19 amino acids long.

This clonotype came up many times. The chain is built from TRBV5-1 and TRBJ2-4, with 11 bases identical to TRBD1. The CDR3 sequence is 14 residues long. V trimming: 4 bases; J trimming: 6 bases; junction bases outside the gene matches: 3. CDR1 is SGHRS, CDR2 YFSETQ, per germline. CDR3 sequence: CASSDGTGGNIQYF. The CDR3 DNA sequence: TGCGCCAGCAGCGACGGGACAGGGGGAAACATTCAGTACTTC.

This clonotype has a handful of counts. This chain connects TRBV30 to TRBJ2-1, with 7 bases aligning to TRBD1. The CDR3 loop spans 16 amino acids. CDR1 GTSNPN and CDR2 SVGIG come from the germline V gene (reference sequence). Germline trimming cut 0 bases from V and 0 bases from J; bases unmatched to any gene: 5. CDR3 nucleotide sequence: TGTGCCTGGAGTGTACGGGCAGGGGGCTCCTACAATGAGCAGTTCTTC. Protein product: CAWSVRAGGSYNEQFF.

This clonotype was recorded at least ten times. The chain links TRBV6-1 to TRBJ2-4; tentatively, D is TRBD1 (6 bases). Trimming took off 3 bases at V and 7 bases at J, with 13 bases between the two ends. CDR1 MNHNS and CDR2 SASEGT come from the germline V gene. The CDR3 sequence is 14 residues long. The chain's CDR3 is CASSDPAGENIQYF. The CDR3 DNA is TGTGCCAGCAGTGACCCGGCAGGGGAGAACATTCAGTACTTC.

This clonotype has only a few counts. DNA for the CDR3: TGTGCCAGCAGCCCTGGGGGGGGAAACAATGAGCAGTTCTTC. Protein sequence: CASSPGGGNNEQFF. The chain carries TRBV5-5 and TRBJ2-1; 7 bases fit TRBD2. The CDR3 sequence is 14 residues long. With V trimmed by 4 bases and J by 5 bases, 6 bases remained unmatched. From germline, CDR1 is SGHKS and CDR2 YYEKEE (reference sequence).

This clonotype was observed many times. This sequence joins TRBV6-5 and TRBJ2-1; 14 nucleotides align to TRBD2. In germline, CDR1 is MNHEY, CDR2 SVGAGI. J gave up 6 bases and V 9 bases, and 10 bases lay outside the gene matches. CDR3 size: 16 residues. The CDR3 spells CASKVPGTSGSNEQFF. In nucleotides, the CDR3 is TGTGCCAGTAAAGTACCCGGGACTAGCGGGAGCAATGAGCAGTTCTTC.

This clonotype showed up just a few times. The chain joins TRBV24-1 to TRBJ2-1; 8 nucleotides match TRBD1. CDR1 is KGHDR and CDR2 is SFDVKD in the germline V gene. There are 16 residues in the CDR3. With V trimmed by 4 bases and J by 2 bases, 6 bases remained unmatched. CDR3 region: CATSEAGQGAYNEQFF. CDR3 bases: TGTGCCACCAGTGAGGCCGGACAGGGTGCCTACAATGAGCAGTTCTTC.

The chain couples TRBV6-4 to TRBJ1-6; D remains ambiguous. Trimming stripped 2 bases from V and 5 bases from J, with 4 bases between. Looked up from germline, CDR1 is MRHNA and CDR2 is SNTAGT. CDR3 size: 13 residues. CDR3 sequence (DNA): TGTGCCAGCAGTGACAGGGATAATTCACCCCTCCACTTT. This codes for CASSDRDNSPLHF.

This clonotype was seen ten or more times. This chain connects TRBV6-1 to TRBJ2-2; D is uncertain. V lost 5 bases and J lost 4, with 11 bases in between. Germline V gene data show CDR1 as MNHNS and CDR2 as SASEGT. The CDR3 contains 14 residues. The chain's CDR3 is CASSRNSGTGELFF. For the CDR3, the DNA is TGTGCCAGCAGTAGAAATTCGGGCACCGGGGAGCTGTTTTTT.

For this clonotype: This may be a read error, as it is one base from a much larger clone. V usage is TRBV6-1 and J usage is TRBJ2-7; D remains ambiguous. The ends were cut back, 8 bases at V and 0 bases at J, with 20 bases in the middle. Per germline, CDR1 MNHNS and CDR2 SASEGT. The CDR3 contains 16 residues. The CDR3 reads CASGPRRTRSSYEQYF. The CDR3 DNA reads TGTGCCAGCGGCCCCAGGCGCACCAGGAGCTCCTACGAGCAGTACTTC.

This clonotype came up many times. This sequence joins TRBV7-2 and TRBJ2-7; either TRBD1 or TRBD2 may supply D (5 bases each). V dropped 0 bases and J dropped 0 bases, with 9 bases sitting between them. Per germline, CDR1 SGHTA and CDR2 FQGNSA. The CDR3 totals 15 residues. This CDR3 is CASSLAAGSSYEQYF. The CDR3 DNA reads as TGTGCCAGCAGCTTAGCGGCAGGGAGCTCCTACGAGCAGTACTTC.

This clonotype appeared many times. This chain connects TRBV10-3 to TRBJ1-1, with 9 bases identical to TRBD1. The germline CDR1 and CDR2 sequences are ENHRY and SYGVKD. CDR3 size: 15 residues. The trim removed 4 bases at V and 2 bases at J, leaving 5 bases unmatched. The CDR3 here is CAISVTGGSNTEAFF. The CDR3 DNA follows: TGTGCCATCAGTGTAACAGGGGGCAGCAACACTGAAGCTTTCTTT.

This clonotype was seen a handful of times. The V and J genes are TRBV7-2 and TRBJ1-3, with D perhaps TRBD1 (5 bases). Trimming left V 5 bases short and J 1 base short, with 12 bases between. This CDR3 spans 15 amino acids. Germline V CDR1 and CDR2: SGHTA, FQGNSA. CDR3: CASSQGPFSGNTIYF. In DNA, the CDR3 is TGTGCCAGCAGCCAGGGACCTTTTTCTGGAAACACCATATATTTT.

This clonotype was picked up many times. The J gene is TRBJ2-3, the V gene TRBV6-1; D is possibly TRBD1 (5 bases). The CDR3 has 14 residues. Per the germline V gene, CDR1 is MNHNS and CDR2 is SASEGT. Trimming pared 6 bases from V and 4 bases from J, leaving 14 bases between. The CDR3 nucleotides are TGTGCCAGCAGGCTAACAGGCAACCCAGATACGCAGTATTTT. It is translated as CASRLTGNPDTQYF.

This clonotype has at least ten counts. The chain carries TRBV4-3 and TRBJ1-4, with 8 bases identical to TRBD1. V dropped 0 bases and J dropped 7; count of bases not matched to a gene: 10. This CDR3 has 17 amino acids. The germline V gene encodes CDR1 LGHNA and CDR2 YSLEER. CDR3 DNA: TGCGCCAGCAGCCAAGATATGATTGGACAGGGAGCTGAAAAACTGTTTTTT. Amino acid sequence: CASSQDMIGQGAEKLFF.

This clonotype was observed many times. The chain joins TRBV10-1 to TRBJ2-7; 8 bases align to TRBD1. The V gene end was trimmed by 4 bases and the J gene end by 6 bases; junction bases not matched to a gene: 8. The CDR3 length is 14 residues. CDR1 WNHNN and CDR2 SYGVQD come from the germline V gene (reference sequence). The CDR3 DNA reads as TGCGCCAGCAGTGCCGGACAGGGTCTGTCCGAGCAGTACTTC. It codes for CASSAGQGLSEQYF.

This clonotype showed up many times. The chain recombines TRBV7-8 with TRBJ2-5; 9 bases agree with TRBD2. CDR3 length: 13 residues. Unmatched junction bases numbered 4, after V lost 7 bases and J lost 4 bases. Germline CDR1 is SGHVS and CDR2 is FQNEAQ. CDR3 nucleotides: TGTGCCAGCAATAGCGGGAGCTTAGAGACCCAGTACTTC. The encoded protein is CASNSGSLETQYF.

This clonotype has a count of ten or more. The V call is TRBV5-1, the J call TRBJ2-7; D is undetermined. Trimming took 2 bases from V and 5 from J, leaving 8 bases between them. The CDR3 has 12 amino acids. Germline lookup yields CDR1 SGHRS and CDR2 YFSETQ. The DNA for the CDR3 is TGCGCCAGCAGCTTAGAGTGGGACGAGCAGTACTTC. Amino acid sequence: CASSLEWDEQYF. Drawing the rest from reference TRBV5-1 and TRBJ2-7, the complete variable domain is KAGVTQTPRYLIKTRGQQVTLSCSPISGHRSVSWYQQTPGQGLQFLFEYFSETQRNKGNFPGRFSGRQFSNSRSEMNVSTLELGDSALYLCASSLEWDEQYFGPGTRLTVT.

This clonotype has a count of ten or more. The chain combines TRBV5-1 with TRBJ1-1, with D tentatively TRBD1 (6 bases). The CDR3 loop spans 14 amino acids. The germline gives CDR1 SGHRS, CDR2 YFSETQ. V lost 4 bases, J lost 5 bases, and 15 bases lay in between. CDR3 loop: CASSLREGDTEAFF. CDR3 sequence (DNA): TGCGCCAGCAGCCTTCGGGAGGGGGATACTGAAGCTTTCTTT.

The table lists this clonotype with many counts. The rearrangement uses TRBV18 and TRBJ2-5; D not resolved. Trimming took off 2 bases at V and 2 bases at J, with 6 bases between the two ends. From germline, CDR1 is KGHSH and CDR2 LQKENI. The CDR3 is 13 amino acids. Here the CDR3 DNA reads TGTGCCAGCTCACCAACTGGACAAGAGACCCAGTACTTC. This gives the protein CASSPTGQETQYF.

This clonotype was recorded at least ten times. The rearrangement uses TRBV5-1 and TRBJ2-5; 7 bases agree with TRBD1. Germline V gives CDR1 SGHRS, CDR2 YFSETQ. The CDR3 extends over 15 amino acids. J lost 1 base, V lost 3 bases, and 6 bases had no gene match. The CDR3 protein is CASSSQTGFQETQYF. Written as DNA, the CDR3 is TGCGCCAGCAGCTCCCAGACAGGGTTCCAAGAGACCCAGTACTTC.

This clonotype was seen a handful of times. V gene TRBV6-4 combines with J gene TRBJ2-2, with unresolved D. The CDR3 loop spans 11 amino acids. Germline CDR1 reads MRHNA; CDR2 reads SNTAGT. Trimming cost V 10 bases and J 13 bases, with 16 bases left between them. The CDR3 nucleotides read TGTGCCACCCAGATCCTCCGGAGGCTGTTTTTT. This codes for CATQILRRLFF.

This clonotype was seen more than once but under ten times. This rearrangement joins TRBV7-2 to TRBJ2-4, with 8 bases that match TRBD2. Per germline, CDR1 SGHTA and CDR2 FQGNSA. This CDR3 spans 16 amino acids. Trimming at V came to 5 bases and at J to 1 base, leaving 7 bases not matched to a gene. The CDR3 protein is CASSIFSGNAKNIQYF. Here the CDR3 DNA reads TGTGCCAGCAGCATATTTAGCGGGAACGCCAAAAACATTCAGTACTTC.

This clonotype was detected many times. V gene TRBV12-3 or TRBV12-4 combines with J gene TRBJ1-5; D is ambiguous. This CDR3 region has 15 residues. Trimming shortened V by 6 bases and J by 1 base, and 13 bases separated the two germline ends. CDR3 in DNA: TGTGCCAGCAGAGTGGAAGTGTTGAGCAATCAGCCCCAGCATTTT. It codes for CASRVEVLSNQPQHF.

The table lists this clonotype with many counts. The rearrangement joins TRBV12-3 or TRBV12-4 to TRBJ1-1; TRBD1 might be the D (6 bases). The CDR3 spans 15 residues. V shed 6 bases and J shed 6 bases, with 20 bases lying between them. The CDR3 reads CASSPGDGGRAEAFF. CDR3 DNA sequence: TGTGCCAGCAGCCCCGGAGATGGGGGGCGAGCTGAAGCTTTCTTT.

This clonotype occurred many times. The rearrangement joins TRBV5-5 to TRBJ2-7, with 10 bases aligning to TRBD1. This CDR3 is built from 14 residues. Trimming cost V 4 bases and J 4 bases; bases outside gene matches: 5. CDR1 SGHKS and CDR2 YYEKEE come from the germline V gene (reference sequence). The CDR3 protein is CASSPRQGAYEQYF. DNA for the CDR3: TGTGCCAGCAGCCCGAGACAGGGGGCATACGAGCAGTACTTC.

This clonotype was counted many times. The rearrangement uses TRBV28 and TRBJ2-3, with TRBD2 as a possible D gene (6 bases). The CDR3 is made up of 16 amino acids. Germline V gives CDR1 MDHEN, CDR2 SYDVKM. V lost 5 bases to trimming and J lost 3 bases, with 18 bases between them. The CDR3 loop is CASSLWPGRTTDTQYF. The CDR3 DNA reads as TGTGCCAGCAGTCTTTGGCCGGGGAGGACAACAGATACGCAGTATTTT.

This clonotype was recorded many times. This sequence joins TRBV12-3 or TRBV12-4 and TRBJ2-6; D remains unclear. V was pared by 7 bases and J by 0 bases, with 10 bases between. CDR3 length: 15 residues. The CDR3 reads CASTPGSSGANVLTF. CDR3 DNA: TGTGCCAGCACCCCGGGTAGCTCTGGGGCCAACGTCCTGACTTTC.

This clonotype was detected many times. The chain has TRBV20-1 and TRBJ1-5; D not resolved. The CDR3 is 14 residues long. The V end was cut by 6 bases, the J end by 1 base, with 13 bases between. Germline values: CDR1 DFQATT, CDR2 SNEGSKA (reference sequence). The DNA for the CDR3 is TGCAGTGCCCAGAAAGGTGAGAGCAATCAGCCCCAGCATTTT. It codes for CSAQKGESNQPQHF.